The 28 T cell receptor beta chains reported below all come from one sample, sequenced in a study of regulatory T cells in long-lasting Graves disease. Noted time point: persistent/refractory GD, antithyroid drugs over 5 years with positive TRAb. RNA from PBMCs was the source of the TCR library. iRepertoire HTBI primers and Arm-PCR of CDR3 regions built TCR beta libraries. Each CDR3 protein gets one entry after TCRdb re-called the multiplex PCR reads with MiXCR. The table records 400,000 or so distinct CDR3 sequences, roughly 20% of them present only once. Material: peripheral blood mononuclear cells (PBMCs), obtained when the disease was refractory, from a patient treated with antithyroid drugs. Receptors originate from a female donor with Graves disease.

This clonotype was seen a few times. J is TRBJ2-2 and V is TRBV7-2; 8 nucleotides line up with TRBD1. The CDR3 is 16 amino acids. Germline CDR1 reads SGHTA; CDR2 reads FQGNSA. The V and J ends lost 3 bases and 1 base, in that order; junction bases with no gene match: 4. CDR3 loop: CASSLTGQGNTGELFF. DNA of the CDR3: TGTGCCAGCAGCTTGACCGGACAGGGGAACACCGGGGAGCTGTTTTTT. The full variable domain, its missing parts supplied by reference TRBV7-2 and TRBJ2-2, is GAGVSQSPSNKVTEKGKDVELRCDPISGHTALYWYRQSLGQGLEFLIYFQGNSAPDKSGLPSDRFSAERTGGSVSTLTIQRTQQEDSAVYLCASSLTGQGNTGELFFGEGSRLTVL.

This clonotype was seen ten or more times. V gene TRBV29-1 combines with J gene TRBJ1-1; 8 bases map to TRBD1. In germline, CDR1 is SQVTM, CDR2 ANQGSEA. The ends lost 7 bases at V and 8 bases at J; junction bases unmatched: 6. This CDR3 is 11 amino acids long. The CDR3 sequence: CSAVGTGEAFF. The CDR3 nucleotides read TGCAGCGCTGTGGGGACAGGAGAAGCTTTCTTT.

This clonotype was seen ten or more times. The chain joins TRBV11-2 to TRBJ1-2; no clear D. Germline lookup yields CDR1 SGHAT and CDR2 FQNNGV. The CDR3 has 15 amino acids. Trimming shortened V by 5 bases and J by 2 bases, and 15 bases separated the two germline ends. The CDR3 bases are TGTGCCAGCAGCCGGGAGCTGGGGATAAACTATGGCTACACCTTC. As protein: CASSRELGINYGYTF.

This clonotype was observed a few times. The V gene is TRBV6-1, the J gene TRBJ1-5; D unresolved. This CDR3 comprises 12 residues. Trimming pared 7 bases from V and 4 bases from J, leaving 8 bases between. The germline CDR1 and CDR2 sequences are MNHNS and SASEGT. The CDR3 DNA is TGTGCCAGCAATCCGGCGAATCAGCCCCAGCATTTT. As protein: CASNPANQPQHF.

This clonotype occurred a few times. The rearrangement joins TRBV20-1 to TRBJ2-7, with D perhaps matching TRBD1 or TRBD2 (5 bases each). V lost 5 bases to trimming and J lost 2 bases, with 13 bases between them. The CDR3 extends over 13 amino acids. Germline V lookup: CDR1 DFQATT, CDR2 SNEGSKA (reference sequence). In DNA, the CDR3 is TGCAGTGCTGGGGACCCAGGAACCTACGAGCAGTACTTC. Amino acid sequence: CSAGDPGTYEQYF.

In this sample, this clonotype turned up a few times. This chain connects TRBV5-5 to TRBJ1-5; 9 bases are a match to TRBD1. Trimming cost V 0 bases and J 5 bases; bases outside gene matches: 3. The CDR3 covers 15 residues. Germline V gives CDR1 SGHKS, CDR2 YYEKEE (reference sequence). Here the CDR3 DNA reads TGTGCCAGCAGCTTGGGGGACAGGGTTGATCAGCCCCAGCATTTT. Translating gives CASSLGDRVDQPQHF.

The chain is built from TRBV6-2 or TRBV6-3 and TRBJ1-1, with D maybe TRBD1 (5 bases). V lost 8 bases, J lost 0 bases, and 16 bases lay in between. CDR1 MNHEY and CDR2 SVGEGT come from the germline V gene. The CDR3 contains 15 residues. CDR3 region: CASAYGGGMNTEAFF. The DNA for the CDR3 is TGTGCCAGCGCCTATGGGGGGGGGATGAACACTGAAGCTTTCTTT.

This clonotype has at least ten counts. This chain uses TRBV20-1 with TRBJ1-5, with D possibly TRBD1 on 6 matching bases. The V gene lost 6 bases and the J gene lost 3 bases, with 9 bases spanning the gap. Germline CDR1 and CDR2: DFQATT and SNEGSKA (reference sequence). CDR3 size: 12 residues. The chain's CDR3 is CSAGQPNQPQHF. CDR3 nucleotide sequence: TGCAGTGCCGGACAGCCCAATCAGCCCCAGCATTTT.

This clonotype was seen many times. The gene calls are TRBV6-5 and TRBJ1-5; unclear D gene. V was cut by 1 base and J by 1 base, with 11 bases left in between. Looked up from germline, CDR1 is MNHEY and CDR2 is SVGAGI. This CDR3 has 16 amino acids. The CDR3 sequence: CASSYYRAVSNQPQHF. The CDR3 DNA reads TGTGCCAGCAGTTACTACAGAGCGGTGAGCAATCAGCCCCAGCATTTT.

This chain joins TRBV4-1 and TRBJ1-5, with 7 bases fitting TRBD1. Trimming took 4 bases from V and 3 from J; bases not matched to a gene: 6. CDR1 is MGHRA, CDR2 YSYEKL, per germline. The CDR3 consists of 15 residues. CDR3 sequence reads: CASSPRQGFNQPQHF. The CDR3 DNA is TGCGCCAGCAGCCCCCGACAGGGTTTCAATCAGCCCCAGCATTTT.

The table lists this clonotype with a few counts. The CDR3 nucleotides read TGTGCCAGCAGCTCACAGGGAAGGAACACTGAAGCTTTCTTT. Its translation is CASSSQGRNTEAFF. The chain combines TRBV5-4 with TRBJ1-1; D may be TRBD1 (6 bases). This CDR3 comprises 14 residues. The V gene lost 3 bases and the J gene lost 1 base, with 10 bases spanning the gap. Germline CDR1 is SGHNT and CDR2 is YYREEE (reference sequence). The whole variable domain, filled in from reference TRBV5-4 and TRBJ1-1, reads ETGVTQSPTHLIKTRGQQVTLRCSSQSGHNTVSWYQQALGQGPQFIFQYYREEENGRGNFPPRFSGLQFPNYSSELNVNALELDDSALYLCASSSQGRNTEAFFGQGTRLTVV.

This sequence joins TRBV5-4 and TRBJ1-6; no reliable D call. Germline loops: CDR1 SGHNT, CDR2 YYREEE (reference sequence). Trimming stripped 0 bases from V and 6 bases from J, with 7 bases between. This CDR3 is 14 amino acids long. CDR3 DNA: TGTGCCAGCAGCTTGGGTGCAGCTAATTCACCCCTCCACTTT. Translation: CASSLGAANSPLHF.

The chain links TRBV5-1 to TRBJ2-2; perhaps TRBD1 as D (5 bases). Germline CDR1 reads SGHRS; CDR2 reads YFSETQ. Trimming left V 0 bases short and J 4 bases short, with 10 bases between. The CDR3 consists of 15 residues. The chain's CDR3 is CASSLEGRVTGELFF. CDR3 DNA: TGCGCCAGCAGCTTGGAGGGCAGGGTCACCGGGGAGCTGTTTTTT.

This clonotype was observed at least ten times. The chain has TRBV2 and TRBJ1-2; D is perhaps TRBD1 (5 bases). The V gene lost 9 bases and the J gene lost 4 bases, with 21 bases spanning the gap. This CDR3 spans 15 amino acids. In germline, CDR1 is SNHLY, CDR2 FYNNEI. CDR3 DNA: TGTGCCAGTCTAAATGGGGGGTCGAAAGGCTATGGCTACACCTTC. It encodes CASLNGGSKGYGYTF.

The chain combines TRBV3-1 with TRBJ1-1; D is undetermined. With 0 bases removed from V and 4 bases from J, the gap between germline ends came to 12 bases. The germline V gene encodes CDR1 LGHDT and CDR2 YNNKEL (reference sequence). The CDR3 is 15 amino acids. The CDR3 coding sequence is TGTGCCAGCAGCCAAGACTTCGGGCTTTCCACTGAAGCTTTCTTT. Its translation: CASSQDFGLSTEAFF.

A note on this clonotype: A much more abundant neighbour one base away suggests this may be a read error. The chain's CDR3 is CAGSLSGPYEQYF. The CDR3 nucleotides read TGTGCCGGCAGTTTGTCAGGTCCCTACGAGCAGTACTTC. The chain has TRBV27 and TRBJ2-7; no clear D gene. The germline V gene encodes CDR1 MNHEY and CDR2 SMNVEV (reference sequence). This CDR3 has 13 residues.

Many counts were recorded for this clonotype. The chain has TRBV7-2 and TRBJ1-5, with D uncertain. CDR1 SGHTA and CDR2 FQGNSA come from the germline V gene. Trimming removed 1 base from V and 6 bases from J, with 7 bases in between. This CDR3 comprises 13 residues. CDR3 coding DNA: TGTGCCAGCAGCTTAGGGTGGCCTCAGCCCCAGCATTTT. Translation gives CASSLGWPQPQHF.

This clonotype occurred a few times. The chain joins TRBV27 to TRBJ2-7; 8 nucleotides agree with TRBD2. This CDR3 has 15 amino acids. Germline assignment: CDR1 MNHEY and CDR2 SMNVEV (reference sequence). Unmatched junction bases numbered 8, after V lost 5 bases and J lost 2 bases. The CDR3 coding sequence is TGTGCCAGCAGTAAAACAGCGGGAGAGACCTACGAGCAGTACTTC. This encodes CASSKTAGETYEQYF.

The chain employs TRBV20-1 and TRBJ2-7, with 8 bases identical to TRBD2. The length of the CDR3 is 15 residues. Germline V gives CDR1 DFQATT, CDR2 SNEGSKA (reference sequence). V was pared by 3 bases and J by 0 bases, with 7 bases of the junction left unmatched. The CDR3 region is CSARTSAESSYEQYF. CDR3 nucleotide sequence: TGCAGTGCTAGGACTAGCGCTGAAAGCTCCTACGAGCAGTACTTC.

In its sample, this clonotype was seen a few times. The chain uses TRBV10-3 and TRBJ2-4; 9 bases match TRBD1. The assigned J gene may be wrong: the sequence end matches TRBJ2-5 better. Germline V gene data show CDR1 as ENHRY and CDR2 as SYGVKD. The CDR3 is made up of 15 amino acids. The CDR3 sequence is CAIRAGTGKGETQYF. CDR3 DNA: TGTGCCATCCGCGCGGGGACAGGGAAGGGAGAGACCCAGTACTTC.

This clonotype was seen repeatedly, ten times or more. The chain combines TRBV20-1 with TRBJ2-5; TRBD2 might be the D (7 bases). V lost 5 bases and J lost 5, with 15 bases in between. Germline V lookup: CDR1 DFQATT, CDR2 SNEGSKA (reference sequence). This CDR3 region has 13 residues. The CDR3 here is CSAGRGAGETQYF. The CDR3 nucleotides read TGCAGTGCTGGGAGGGGGGCCGGTGAGACCCAGTACTTC.

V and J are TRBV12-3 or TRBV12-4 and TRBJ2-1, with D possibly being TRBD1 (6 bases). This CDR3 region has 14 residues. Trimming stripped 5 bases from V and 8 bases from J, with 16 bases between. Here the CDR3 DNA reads TGTGCCAGCAGTGGGGGCAGTTTGGTCCATGAGCAGTTCTTC. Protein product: CASSGGSLVHEQFF.

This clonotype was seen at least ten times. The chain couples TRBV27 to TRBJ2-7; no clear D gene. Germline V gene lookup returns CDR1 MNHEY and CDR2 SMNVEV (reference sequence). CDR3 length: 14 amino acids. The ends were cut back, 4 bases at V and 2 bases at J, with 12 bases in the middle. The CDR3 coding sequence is TGTGCCAGCAGTTCATTGGACGGAACCTACGAGCAGTACTTC. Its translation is CASSSLDGTYEQYF.

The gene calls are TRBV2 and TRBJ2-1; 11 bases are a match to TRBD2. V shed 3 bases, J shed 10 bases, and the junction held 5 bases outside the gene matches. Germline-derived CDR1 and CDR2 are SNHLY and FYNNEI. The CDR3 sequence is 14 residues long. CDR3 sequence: CASSDLAGGREQFF. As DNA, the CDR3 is TGTGCCAGCAGTGACCTAGCGGGAGGTCGAGAGCAGTTCTTC.

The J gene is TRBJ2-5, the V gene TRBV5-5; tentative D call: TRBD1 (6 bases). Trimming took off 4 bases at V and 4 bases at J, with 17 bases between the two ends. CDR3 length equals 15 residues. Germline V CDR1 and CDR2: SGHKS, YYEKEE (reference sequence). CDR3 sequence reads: CASSPTTGGVETQYF. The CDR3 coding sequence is TGTGCCAGCAGCCCTACGACAGGAGGAGTAGAGACCCAGTACTTC. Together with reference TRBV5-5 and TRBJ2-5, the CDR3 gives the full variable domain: DAGVTQSPTHLIKTRGQQVTLRCSPISGHKSVSWYQQVLGQGPQFIFQYYEKEERGRGNFPDRFSARQFPNYSSELNVNALLLGDSALYLCASSPTTGGVETQYFGPGTRLLVL.

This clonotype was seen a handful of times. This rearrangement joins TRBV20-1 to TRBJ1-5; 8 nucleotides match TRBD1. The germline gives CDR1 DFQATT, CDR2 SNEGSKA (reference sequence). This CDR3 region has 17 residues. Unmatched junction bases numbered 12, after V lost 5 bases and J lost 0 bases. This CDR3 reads CSARTGTISYSNQPQHF. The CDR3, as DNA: TGCAGTGCTCGGACAGGGACAATTAGTTATAGCAATCAGCCCCAGCATTTT.

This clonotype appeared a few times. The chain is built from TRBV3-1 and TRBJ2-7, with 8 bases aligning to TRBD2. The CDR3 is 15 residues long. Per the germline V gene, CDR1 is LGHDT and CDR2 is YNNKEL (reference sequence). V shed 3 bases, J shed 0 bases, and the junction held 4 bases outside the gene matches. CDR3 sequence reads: CASSHFTSGSYEQYF. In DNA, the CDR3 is TGTGCCAGCAGCCACTTCACTAGCGGCTCCTACGAGCAGTACTTC.

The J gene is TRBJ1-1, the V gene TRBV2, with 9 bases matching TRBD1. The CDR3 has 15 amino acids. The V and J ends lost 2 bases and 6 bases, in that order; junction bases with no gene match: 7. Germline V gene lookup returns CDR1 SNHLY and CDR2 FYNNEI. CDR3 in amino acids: CASSEPGQGGPEAFF. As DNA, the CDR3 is TGTGCCAGCAGTGAACCGGGACAGGGAGGCCCTGAAGCTTTCTTT.